This is a list of T cell receptor beta chains from one sample in a study of blood T cells in healthy people across ages. One entry per CDR3 protein results from TCRdb running MiXCR on the 5' RACE reads. The sample has hundreds of thousands of distinct CDR3 sequences, roughly 53% seen once; the top ten hold 30% to 40%. The sample comprised blood. These receptors originate from a man between 60 and 70 years old in good health. Each CDR3 is given without its conserved first and last residue. The D gene is left open where the match is weak. Rows may omit the clone size; those that give it use once, few, many or a size class.

d_call j_call v_call clone_size cdr3_aa
NA TRBJ2-1 TRBV27 NA ASSIFGATPSEQF
NA TRBJ2-6 TRBV9 NA ASSGQLYSSGANVLT
TRBD1 TRBJ1-4 TRBV6-5 NA ASSYSFGQVATNEKLF
TRBD1 NA TRBV4-2 NA ASSQGHRGRGEETQY
TRBD2 TRBJ2-5 TRBV10-2 few ASRVAGTLETQY
TRBD2 TRBJ2-7 TRBV20-1 once SAILGRGSYEQY
TRBD1 TRBJ1-6 TRBV20-1 few SARDTGGYSPLH
TRBD1 TRBJ2-2 TRBV20-1 few SAGTVNTGELF
TRBD2 TRBJ2-5 TRBV11-2 few ASSLSGTFQETQY
TRBD2 NA TRBV5-1 once ASSLFGGANEQY
TRBD2 TRBJ2-1 TRBV5-1 NA ASSLALTSGSKEQF
NA NA TRBV5-1 few ASSSDNYEQY
NA TRBJ2-1 TRBV5-1 once ASSLAVRSDEQF
TRBD2 TRBJ2-3 TRBV3-1 few ASSKERGAGYTDTQY
NA TRBJ2-1 TRBV3-1 NA ASSQGLQAGNEQF
TRBD1 TRBJ2-7 TRBV20-1 few SVLGGQGAGEQY
TRBD1 TRBJ1-2 TRBV9 NA ASSVASGTGTGYT
TRBD2 TRBJ2-1 TRBV3-1 NA ASSQVGGMTYNEQF
NA TRBJ2-7 TRBV9 NA ASSVVSGNGEQY
NA TRBJ1-2 TRBV6-1 NA AGARIGGNYGYT
NA NA TRBV12-3/TRBV12-4 NA ASSLGLATVSYEQY
NA TRBJ2-5 TRBV20-1 few SASPEETQY
TRBD1 TRBJ2-7 TRBV7-8 NA ASSSRLTGTYEQY
TRBD1 TRBJ1-4 TRBV20-1 NA SASPQGANEKLF
NA TRBJ1-2 TRBV4-1 NA ASSQDEGGAFGYT
NA TRBJ1-2 TRBV18 few ASSPTADRNYGYT
NA TRBJ1-2 TRBV6-1 NA ASSGLGVVRGYT
NA TRBJ2-5 TRBV3-1 few ASSPPERPQETQY
NA TRBJ2-3 TRBV21-1 once ASQVLAGRTDTQY
TRBD2 TRBJ2-1 TRBV12-3/TRBV12-4 NA ASSAPGLADYNEQF
NA TRBJ2-7 TRBV4-3 NA ASSQGRDTIYEQY
NA TRBJ2-1 TRBV5-1 once ASSARSSYNEQF
TRBD2 TRBJ2-6 TRBV27 NA ASSGTTGANVLT
NA NA TRBV7-9 NA ASIEPYREETQY
NA TRBJ1-6 TRBV20-1 few SARDRVTAGPLH
NA TRBJ1-6 TRBV20-1 NA SARDLGGGNSPLH
TRBD2 TRBJ2-7 TRBV7-2 NA ASSLGGGYSYEQY
NA TRBJ2-5 TRBV6-5 few ASSYQLGRSEEQY